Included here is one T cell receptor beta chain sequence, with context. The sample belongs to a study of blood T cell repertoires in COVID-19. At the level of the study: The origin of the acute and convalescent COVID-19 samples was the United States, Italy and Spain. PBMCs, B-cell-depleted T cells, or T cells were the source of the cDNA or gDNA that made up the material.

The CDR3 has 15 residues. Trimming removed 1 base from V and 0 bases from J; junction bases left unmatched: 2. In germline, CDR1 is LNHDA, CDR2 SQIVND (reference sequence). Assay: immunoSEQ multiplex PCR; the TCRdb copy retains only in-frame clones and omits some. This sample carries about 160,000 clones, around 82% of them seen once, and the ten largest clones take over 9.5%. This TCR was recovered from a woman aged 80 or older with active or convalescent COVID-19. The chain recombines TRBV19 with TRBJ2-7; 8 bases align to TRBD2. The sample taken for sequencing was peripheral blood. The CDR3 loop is CASSIVGTSSYEQYF. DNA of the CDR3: TGTGCCAGTAGTATAGTTGGGACTAGCTCCTACGAGCAGTACTTC.